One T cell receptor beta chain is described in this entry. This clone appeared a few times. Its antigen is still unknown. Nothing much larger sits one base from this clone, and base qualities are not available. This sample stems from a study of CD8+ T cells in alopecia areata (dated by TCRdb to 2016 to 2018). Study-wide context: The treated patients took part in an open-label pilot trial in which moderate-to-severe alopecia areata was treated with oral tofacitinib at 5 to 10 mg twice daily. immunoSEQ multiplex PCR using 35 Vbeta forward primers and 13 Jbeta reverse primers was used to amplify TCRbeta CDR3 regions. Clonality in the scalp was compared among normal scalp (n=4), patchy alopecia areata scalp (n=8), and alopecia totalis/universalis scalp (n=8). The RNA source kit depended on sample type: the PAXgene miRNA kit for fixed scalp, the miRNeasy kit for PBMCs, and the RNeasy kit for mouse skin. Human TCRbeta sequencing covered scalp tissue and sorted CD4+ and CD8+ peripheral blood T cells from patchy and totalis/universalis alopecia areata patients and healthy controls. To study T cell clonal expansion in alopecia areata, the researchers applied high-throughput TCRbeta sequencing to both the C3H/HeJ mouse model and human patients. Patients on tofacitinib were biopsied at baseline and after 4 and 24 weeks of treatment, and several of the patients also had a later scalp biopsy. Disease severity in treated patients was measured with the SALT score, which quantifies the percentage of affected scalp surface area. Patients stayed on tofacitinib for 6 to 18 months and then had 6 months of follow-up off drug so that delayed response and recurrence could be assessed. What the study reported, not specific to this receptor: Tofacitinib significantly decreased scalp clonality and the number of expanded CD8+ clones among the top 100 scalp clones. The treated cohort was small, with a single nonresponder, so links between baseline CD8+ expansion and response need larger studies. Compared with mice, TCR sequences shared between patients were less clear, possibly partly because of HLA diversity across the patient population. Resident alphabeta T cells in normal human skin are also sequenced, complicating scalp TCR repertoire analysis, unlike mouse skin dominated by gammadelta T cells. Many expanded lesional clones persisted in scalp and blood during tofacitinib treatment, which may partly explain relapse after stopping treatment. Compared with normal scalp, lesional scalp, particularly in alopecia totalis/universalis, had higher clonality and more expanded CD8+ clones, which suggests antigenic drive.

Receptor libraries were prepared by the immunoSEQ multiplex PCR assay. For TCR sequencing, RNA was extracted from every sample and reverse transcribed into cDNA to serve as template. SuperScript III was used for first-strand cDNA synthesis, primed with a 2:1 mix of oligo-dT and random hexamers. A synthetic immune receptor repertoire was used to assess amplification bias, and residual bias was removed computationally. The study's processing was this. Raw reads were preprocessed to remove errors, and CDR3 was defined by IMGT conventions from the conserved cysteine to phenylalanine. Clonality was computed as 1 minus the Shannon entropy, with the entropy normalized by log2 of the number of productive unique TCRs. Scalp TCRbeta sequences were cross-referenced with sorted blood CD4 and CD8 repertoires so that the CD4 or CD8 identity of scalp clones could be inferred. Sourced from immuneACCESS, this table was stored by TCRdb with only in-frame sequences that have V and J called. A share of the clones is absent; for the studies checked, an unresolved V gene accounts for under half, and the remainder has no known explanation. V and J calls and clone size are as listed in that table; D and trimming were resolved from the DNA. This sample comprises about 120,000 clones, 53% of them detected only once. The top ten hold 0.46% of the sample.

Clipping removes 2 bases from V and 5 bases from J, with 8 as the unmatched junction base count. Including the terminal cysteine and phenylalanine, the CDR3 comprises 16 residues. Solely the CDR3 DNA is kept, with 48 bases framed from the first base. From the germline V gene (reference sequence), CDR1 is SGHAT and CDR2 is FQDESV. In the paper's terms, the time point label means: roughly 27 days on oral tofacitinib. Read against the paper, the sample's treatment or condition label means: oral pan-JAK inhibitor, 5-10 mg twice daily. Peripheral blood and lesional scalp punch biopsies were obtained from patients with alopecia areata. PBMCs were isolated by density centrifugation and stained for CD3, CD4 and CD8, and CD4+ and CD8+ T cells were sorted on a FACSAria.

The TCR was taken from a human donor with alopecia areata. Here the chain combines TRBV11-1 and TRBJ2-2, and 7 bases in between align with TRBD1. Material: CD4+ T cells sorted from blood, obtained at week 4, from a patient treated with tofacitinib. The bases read TGTGCCAGCAGCTTAAGCGAGGGGGCAAGAACCGGGGAGCTGTTTTTT. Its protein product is CASSLSEGARTGELFF.